This T cell receptor beta chain appears in the sequencing data of a study of cytomegalovirus exposure and HLA in healthy donors. Germline V gene data show CDR1 as SGHVS and CDR2 as FQNEAQ. V was clipped by 6 bases and J by 7 bases; unmatched bases: 8. This CDR3 contains 15 residues. Study-level points and caveats: Exclusion applied to some V segments, including TRBV6-2 and TRBV6-3, as they were indistinguishable. HLA alleles were associated with around 17,000 TCR beta sequences in a later analysis at 0.05 false discovery rate. Most of the TCR beta V segments (in an earlier analysis) were productive either about 87% or about 30% of the time.

A word on this clone: Its antigen is currently unknown.

The PCR made use of 60 Vbeta and 13 Jbeta primers. Sequencing was performed with immunoSEQ multiplex PCR; in TCRdb, only in-frame clones are kept and a portion is missing. The data hold 90,000 to 110,000 clones, with roughly 70% observed a single time. The chain combines TRBV7-8 with TRBJ2-7; 14 bases are a match to TRBD2. This clonotype was sampled from an older woman in good health and CMV-seropositive. The sequenced sample was PBMCs. In DNA form, the CDR3 reads TGTGCCAGCAGACCCGGACTAGCGGGGGGACTTGAGCAGTACTTC. Amino acids: CASRPGLAGGLEQYF.